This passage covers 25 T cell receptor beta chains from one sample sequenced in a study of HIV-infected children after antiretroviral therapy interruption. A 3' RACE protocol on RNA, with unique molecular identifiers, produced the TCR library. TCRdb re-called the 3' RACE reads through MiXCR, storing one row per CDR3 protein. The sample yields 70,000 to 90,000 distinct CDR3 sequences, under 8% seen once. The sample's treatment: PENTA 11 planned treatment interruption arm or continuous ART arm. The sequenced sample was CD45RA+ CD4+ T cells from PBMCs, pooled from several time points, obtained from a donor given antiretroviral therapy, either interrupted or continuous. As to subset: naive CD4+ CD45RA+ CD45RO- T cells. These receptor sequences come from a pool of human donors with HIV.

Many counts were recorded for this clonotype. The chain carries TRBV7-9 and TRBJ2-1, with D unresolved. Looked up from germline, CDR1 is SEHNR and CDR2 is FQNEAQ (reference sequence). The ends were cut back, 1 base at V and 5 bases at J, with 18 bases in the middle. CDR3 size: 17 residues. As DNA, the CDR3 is TGTGCCAGCAGCTTAGTCACGGGCAACCCAAACAACAATGAGCAGTTCTTC. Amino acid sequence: CASSLVTGNPNNNEQFF.

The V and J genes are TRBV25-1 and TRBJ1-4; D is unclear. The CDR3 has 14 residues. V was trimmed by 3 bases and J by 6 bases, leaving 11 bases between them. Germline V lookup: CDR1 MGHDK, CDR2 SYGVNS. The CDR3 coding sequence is TGTGCCAGCAGTGACCCGGCCGGGGATGAAAAACTGTTTTTT. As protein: CASSDPAGDEKLFF.

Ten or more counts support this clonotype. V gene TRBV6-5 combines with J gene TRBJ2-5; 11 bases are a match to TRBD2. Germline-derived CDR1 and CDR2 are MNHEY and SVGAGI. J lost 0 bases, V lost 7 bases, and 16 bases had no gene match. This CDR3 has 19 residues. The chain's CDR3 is CASKHTGTSGIWYQETQYF. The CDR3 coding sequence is TGTGCCAGCAAACATACCGGGACTAGCGGCATTTGGTACCAAGAGACCCAGTACTTC.

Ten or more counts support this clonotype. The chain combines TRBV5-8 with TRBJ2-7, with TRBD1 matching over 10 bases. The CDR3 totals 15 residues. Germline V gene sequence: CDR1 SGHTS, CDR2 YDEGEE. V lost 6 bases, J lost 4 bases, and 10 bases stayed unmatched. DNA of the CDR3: TGTGCCAGCACAACTGGGGACAGGGGAAAGTACGAGCAGTACTTC. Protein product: CASTTGDRGKYEQYF.

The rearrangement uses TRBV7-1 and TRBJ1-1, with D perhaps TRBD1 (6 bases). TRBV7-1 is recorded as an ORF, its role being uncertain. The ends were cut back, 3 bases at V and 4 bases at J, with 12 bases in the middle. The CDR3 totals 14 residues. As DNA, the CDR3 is TGTGCCAGCAGCTCGGGACACCTGGGCACTGAAGCTTTCTTT. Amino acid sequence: CASSSGHLGTEAFF.

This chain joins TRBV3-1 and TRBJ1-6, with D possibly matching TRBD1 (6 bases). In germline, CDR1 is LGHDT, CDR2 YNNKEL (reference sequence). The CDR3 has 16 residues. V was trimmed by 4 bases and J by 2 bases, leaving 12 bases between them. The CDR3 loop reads CASSPRSGAYNSPLHF. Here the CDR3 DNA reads TGTGCCAGCAGCCCCCGCTCAGGGGCCTATAATTCACCCCTCCACTTT.

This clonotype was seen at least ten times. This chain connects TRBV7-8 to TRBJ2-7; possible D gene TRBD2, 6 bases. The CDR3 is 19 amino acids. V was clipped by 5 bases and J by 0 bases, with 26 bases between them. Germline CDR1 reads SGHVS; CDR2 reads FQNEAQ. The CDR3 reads CASSRTGTASILSSYEQYF. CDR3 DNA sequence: TGTGCCAGCAGCCGCACCGGGACTGCCTCAATCCTCAGCTCCTACGAGCAGTACTTC.

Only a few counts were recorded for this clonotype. Here the CDR3 DNA reads TGCGCCAGCAGCTTGGACCACGCGGACAATGAGCAGTTCTTC. Translating gives CASSLDHADNEQFF. The chain is built from TRBV5-1 and TRBJ2-1; D is uncertain. V shed 0 bases and J shed 5 bases, with 9 bases lying between them. CDR1 and CDR2 from the germline V gene are SGHRS and YFSETQ. This CDR3 spans 14 amino acids.

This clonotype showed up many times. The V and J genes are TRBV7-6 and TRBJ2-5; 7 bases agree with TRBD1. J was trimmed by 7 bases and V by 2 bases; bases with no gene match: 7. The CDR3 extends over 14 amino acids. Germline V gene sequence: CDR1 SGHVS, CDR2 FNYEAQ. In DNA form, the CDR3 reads TGTGCCAGCAGCTTAACCGGGGACAGTAGGACCCAGTACTTC. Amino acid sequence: CASSLTGDSRTQYF.

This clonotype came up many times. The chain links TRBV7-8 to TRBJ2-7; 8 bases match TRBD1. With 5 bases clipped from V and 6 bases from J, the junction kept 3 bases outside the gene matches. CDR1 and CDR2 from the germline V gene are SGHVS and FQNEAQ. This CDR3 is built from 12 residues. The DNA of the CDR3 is TGTGCCAGCAGCCTGACAGGGGCCGAGCAGTACTTC. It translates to CASSLTGAEQYF.

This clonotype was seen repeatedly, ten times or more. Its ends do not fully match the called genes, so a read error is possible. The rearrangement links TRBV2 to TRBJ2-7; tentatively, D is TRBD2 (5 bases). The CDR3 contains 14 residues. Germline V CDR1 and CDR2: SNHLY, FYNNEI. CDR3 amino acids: CASSEARASYGQYF. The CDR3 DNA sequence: TGTGCCAGCAGTGAAGCGAGGGCAAGCTACGGGCAGTACTTC.

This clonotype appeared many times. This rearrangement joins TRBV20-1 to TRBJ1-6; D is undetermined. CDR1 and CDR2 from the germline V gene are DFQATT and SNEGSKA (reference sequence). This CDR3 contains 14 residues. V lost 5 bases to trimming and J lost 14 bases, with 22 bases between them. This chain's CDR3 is CSASPAEGISALHF. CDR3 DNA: TGCAGTGCTTCTCCTGCCGAGGGAATTTCCGCCCTCCACTTT.

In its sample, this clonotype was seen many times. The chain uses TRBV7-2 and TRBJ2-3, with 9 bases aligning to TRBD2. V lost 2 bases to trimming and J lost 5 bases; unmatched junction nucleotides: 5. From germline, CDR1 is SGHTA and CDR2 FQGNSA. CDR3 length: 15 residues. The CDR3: CASSLIAGAQDTQYF. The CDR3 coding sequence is TGTGCCAGCAGCTTAATAGCGGGGGCTCAAGATACGCAGTATTTT.

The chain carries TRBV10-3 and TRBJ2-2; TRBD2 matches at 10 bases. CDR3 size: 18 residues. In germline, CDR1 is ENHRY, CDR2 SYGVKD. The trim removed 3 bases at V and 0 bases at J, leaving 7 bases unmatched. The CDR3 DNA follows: TGTGCCATCAGTGAACCCAGCGGGGGGGCCTCGAACACCGGGGAGCTGTTTTTT. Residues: CAISEPSGGASNTGELFF.

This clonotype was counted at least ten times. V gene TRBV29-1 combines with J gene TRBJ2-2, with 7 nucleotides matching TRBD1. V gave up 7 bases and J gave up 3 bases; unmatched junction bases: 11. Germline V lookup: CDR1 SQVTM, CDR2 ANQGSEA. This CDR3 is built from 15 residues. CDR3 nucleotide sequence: TGCAGCGCTGAGATGACAGGGTGGGACACCGGGGAGCTGTTTTTT. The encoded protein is CSAEMTGWDTGELFF.

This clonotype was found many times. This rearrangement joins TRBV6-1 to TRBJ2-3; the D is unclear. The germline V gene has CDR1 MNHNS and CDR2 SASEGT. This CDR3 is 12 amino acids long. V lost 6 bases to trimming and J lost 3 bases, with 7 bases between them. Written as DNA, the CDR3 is TGTGCCAGCAGGGACCGAACAGATACGCAGTATTTT. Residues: CASRDRTDTQYF.

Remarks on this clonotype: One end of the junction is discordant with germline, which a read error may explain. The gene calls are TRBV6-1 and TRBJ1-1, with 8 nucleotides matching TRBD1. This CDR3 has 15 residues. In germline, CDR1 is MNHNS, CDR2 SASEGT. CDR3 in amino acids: CASSGMTGAKSQAFF. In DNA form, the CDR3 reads TGTGCAAGCAGTGGGATGACAGGGGCTAAATCCCAAGCTTTCTTT.

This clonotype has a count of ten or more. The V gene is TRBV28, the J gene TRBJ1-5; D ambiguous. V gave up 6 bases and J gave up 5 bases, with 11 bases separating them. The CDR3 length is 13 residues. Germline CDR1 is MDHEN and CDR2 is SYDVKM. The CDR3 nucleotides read TGTGCCAGCAGGCGGAGATACGATCAGCCCCAGCATTTT. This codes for CASRRRYDQPQHF.

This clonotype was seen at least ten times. CDR3 region: CATISDCRGYEQYF. The CDR3 nucleotides are TGTGCCACCATTTCGGACTGTAGAGGCTACGAGCAGTACTTC. The chain carries TRBV24-1 and TRBJ2-7; possible D gene TRBD2, 5 bases. This CDR3 is 14 amino acids long. The V and J ends lost 8 bases and 3 bases respectively, with 16 bases between them. Germline CDR1 is KGHDR and CDR2 is SFDVKD.

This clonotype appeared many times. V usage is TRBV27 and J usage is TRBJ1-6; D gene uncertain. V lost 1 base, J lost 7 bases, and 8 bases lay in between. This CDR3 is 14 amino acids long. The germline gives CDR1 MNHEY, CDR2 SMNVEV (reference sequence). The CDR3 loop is CASSLFRENSPLHF. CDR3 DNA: TGTGCCAGCAGTTTATTTAGGGAGAATTCACCCCTCCACTTT.

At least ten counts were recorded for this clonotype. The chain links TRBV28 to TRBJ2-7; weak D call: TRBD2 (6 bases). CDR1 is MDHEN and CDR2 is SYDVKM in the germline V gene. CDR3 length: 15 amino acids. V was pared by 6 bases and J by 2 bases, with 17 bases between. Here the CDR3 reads CASRSAWDSPYEQYF. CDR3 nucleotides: TGTGCCAGCAGGAGCGCCTGGGACTCCCCCTACGAGCAGTACTTC.

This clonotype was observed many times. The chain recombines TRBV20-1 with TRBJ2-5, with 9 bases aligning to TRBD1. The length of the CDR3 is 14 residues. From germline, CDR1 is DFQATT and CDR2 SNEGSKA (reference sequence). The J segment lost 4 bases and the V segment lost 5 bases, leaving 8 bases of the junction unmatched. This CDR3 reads CSAVQGAVGETQYF. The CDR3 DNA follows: TGCAGTGCTGTACAGGGGGCGGTCGGAGAGACCCAGTACTTC.

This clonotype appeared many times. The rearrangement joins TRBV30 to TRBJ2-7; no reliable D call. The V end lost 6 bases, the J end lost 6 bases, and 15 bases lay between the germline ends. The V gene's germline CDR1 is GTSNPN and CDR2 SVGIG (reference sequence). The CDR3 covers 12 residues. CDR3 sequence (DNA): TGTGCCTGTCAGGCGCAGGTCTCCGAGCAGTACTTC. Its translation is CACQAQVSEQYF.

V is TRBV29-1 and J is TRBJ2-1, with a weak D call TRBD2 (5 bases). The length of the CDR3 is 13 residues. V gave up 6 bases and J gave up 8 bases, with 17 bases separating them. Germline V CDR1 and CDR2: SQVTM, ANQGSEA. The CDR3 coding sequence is TGCAGCGTCGTCCGGGATTCGTCGGATGAGCAGTTCTTC. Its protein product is CSVVRDSSDEQFF.

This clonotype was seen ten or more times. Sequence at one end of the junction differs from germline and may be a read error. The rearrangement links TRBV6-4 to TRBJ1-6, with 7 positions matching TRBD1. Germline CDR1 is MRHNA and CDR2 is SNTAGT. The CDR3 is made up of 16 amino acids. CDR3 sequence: CASGDADRVLNSPLYF. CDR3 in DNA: TGTGCCAGCGGTGATGCTGACAGGGTATTGAATTCGCCCCTCTACTTT.